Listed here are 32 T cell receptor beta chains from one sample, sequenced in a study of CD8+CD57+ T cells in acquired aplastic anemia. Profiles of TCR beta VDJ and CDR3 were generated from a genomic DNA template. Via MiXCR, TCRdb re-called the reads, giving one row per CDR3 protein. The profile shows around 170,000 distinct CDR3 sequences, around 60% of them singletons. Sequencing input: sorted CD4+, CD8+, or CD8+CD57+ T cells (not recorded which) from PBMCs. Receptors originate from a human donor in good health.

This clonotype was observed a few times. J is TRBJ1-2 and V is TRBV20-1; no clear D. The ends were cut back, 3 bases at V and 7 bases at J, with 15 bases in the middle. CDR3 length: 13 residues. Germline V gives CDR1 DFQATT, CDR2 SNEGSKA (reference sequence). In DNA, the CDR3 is TGCAGTGCTAGGGCAGGACCCCCGGTTGGCTACACCTTC. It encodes CSARAGPPVGYTF.

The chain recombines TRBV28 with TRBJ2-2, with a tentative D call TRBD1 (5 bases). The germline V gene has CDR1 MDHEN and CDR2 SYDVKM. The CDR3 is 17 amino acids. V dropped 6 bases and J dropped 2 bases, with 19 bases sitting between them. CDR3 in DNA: TGTGCCAGCAGCAGTTTTGTGGGCAGGGTTAACACCGGGGAGCTGTTTTTT. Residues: CASSSFVGRVNTGELFF.

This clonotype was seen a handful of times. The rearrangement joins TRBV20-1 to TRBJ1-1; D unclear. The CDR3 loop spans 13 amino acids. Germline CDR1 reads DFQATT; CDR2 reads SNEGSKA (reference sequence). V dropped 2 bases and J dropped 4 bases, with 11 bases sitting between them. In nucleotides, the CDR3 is TGCAGTGCTAGAACCCAAGGGAGCACTGAAGCTTTCTTT. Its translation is CSARTQGSTEAFF.

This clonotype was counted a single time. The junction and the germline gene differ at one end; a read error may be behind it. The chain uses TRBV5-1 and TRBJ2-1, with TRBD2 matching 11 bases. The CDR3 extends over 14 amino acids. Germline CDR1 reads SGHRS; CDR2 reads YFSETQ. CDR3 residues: CASSISGRANEQIF. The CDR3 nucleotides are TGCGCCAGCAGCATTAGCGGGAGGGCCAATGAGCAGATCTTC.

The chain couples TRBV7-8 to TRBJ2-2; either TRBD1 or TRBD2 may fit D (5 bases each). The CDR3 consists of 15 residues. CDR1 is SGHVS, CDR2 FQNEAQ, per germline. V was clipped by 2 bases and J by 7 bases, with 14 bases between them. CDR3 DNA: TGTGCCAGCAGCTTATCGGGACCCCTAAGCGGGGAGCTGTTTTTT. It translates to CASSLSGPLSGELFF.

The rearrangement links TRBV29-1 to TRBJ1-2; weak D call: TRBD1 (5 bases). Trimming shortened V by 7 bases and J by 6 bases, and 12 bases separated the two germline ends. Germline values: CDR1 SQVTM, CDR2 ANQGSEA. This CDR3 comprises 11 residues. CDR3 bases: TGCAGCGCAAAACAGGAAGATGGCTACACCTTC. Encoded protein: CSAKQEDGYTF.

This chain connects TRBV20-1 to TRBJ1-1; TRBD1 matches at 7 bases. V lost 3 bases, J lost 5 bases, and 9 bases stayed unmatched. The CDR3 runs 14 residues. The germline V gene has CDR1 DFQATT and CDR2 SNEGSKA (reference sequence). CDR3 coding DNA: TGCAGTGCTAGGAACCTGGGCAGGGGGACTGAAGCTTTCTTT. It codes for CSARNLGRGTEAFF.

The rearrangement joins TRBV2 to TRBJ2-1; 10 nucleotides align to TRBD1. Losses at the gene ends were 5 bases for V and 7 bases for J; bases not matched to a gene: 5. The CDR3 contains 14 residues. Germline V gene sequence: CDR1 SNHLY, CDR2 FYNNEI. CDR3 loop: CASSPGTGVNEQFF. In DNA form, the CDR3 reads TGTGCCAGCAGTCCCGGGACAGGGGTGAATGAGCAGTTCTTC.

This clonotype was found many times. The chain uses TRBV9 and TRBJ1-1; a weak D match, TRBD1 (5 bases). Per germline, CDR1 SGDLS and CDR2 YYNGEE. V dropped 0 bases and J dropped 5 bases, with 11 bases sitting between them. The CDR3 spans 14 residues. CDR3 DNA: TGTGCCAGCAGCGTAGCAGGGACCTTGACTGAAGCTTTCTTT. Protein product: CASSVAGTLTEAFF.

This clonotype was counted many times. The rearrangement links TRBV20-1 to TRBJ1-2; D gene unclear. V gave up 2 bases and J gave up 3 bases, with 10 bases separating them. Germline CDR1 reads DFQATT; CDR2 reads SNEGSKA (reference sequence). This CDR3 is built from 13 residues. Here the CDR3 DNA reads TGCAGTGCTAGATCTGGGCGGGACTATGGCTACACCTTC. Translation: CSARSGRDYGYTF.

The CDR3 region has the DNA TGTGCCAGCAGCTTAATAGCGGGAGAAGTCAATGAGCAGTTCTTC. Its protein product is CASSLIAGEVNEQFF. The chain carries TRBV7-9 and TRBJ2-1; 9 bases are shared with TRBD2. The germline gives CDR1 SEHNR, CDR2 FQNEAQ (reference sequence). CDR3 length: 15 amino acids. With V trimmed by 2 bases and J by 6 bases, 5 bases remained unmatched.

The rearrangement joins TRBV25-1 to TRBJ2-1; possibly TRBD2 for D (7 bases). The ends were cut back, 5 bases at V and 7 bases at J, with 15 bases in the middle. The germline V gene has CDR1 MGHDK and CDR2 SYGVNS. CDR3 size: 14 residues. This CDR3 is CASSSGGASNEQFF. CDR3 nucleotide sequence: TGTGCCAGCAGTTCTGGGGGGGCGAGTAATGAGCAGTTCTTC.

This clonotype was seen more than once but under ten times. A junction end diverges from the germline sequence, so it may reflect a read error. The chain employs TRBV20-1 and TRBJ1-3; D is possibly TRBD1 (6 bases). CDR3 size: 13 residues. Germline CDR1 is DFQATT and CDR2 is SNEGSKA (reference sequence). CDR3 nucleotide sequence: TGCAGTGGTAGACAGGCCTCTGGAAACACCATATATTTT. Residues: CSGRQASGNTIYF.

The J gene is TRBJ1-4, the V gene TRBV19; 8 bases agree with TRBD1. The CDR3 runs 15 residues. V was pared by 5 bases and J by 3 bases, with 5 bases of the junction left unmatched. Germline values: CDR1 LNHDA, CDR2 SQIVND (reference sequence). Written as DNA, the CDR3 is TGTGCCAGTAGTCTCTGGACAGGGTCTAATGAAAAACTGTTTTTT. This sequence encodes CASSLWTGSNEKLFF.

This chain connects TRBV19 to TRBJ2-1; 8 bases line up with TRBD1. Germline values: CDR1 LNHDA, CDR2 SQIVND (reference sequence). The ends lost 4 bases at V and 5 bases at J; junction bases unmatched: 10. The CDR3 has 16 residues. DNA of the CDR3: TGTGCCAGTAGTAACCCCGAGACAGGGGACCACAATGAGCAGTTCTTC. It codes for CASSNPETGDHNEQFF.

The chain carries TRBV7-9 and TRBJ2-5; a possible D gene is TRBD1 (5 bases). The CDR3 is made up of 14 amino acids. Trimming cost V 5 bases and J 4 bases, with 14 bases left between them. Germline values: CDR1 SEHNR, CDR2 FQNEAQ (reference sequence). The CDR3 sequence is CASSPPTRGETQYF. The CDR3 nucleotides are TGTGCCAGCAGCCCACCCACAAGGGGAGAGACCCAGTACTTC.

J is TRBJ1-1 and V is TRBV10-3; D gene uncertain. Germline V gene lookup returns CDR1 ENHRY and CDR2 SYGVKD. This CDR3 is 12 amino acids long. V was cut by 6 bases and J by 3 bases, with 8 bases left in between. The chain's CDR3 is CAISDGDTEAFF. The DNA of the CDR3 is TGTGCCATCAGCGACGGGGACACTGAAGCTTTCTTT.

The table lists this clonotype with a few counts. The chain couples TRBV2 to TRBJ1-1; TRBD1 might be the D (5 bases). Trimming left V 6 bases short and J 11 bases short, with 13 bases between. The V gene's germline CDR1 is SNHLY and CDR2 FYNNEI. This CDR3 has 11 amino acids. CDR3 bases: TGTGCCAGCAGAAGACAGACTTCGGCTTTCTTT. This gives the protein CASRRQTSAFF.

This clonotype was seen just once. CDR3: CATSDRGGGYTF. As DNA, the CDR3 is TGTGCCACCAGTGACAGGGGGGGTGGCTACACCTTC. The rearrangement joins TRBV24-1 to TRBJ1-2, with 7 bases fitting TRBD1. The germline CDR1 and CDR2 sequences are KGHDR and SFDVKD. CDR3 length: 12 amino acids. Trimming removed 4 bases from V and 7 bases from J; junction bases left unmatched: 2.

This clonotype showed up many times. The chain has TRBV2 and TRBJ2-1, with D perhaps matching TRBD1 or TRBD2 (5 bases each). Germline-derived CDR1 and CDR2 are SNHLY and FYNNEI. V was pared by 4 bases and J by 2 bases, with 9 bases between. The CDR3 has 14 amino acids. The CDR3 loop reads CASSGDGTYNEQFF. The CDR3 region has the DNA TGTGCCAGCAGTGGGGACGGAACCTACAATGAGCAGTTCTTC.

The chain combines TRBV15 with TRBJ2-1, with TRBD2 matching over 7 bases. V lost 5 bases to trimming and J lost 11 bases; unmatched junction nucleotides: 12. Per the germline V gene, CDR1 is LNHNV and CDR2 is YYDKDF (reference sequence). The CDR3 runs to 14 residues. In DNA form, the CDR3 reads TGTGCCACCAGCTCCCGGACTAGTACTAAGAAGCAGTTCTTC. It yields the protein CATSSRTSTKKQFF.

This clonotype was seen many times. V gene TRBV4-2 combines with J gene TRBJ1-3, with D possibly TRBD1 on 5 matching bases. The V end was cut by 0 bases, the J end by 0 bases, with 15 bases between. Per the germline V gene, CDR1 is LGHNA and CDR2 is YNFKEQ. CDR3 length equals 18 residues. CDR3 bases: TGTGCCAGCAGCCAAGACGGCCGGCAGGGATACTCTGGAAACACCATATATTTT. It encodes CASSQDGRQGYSGNTIYF.

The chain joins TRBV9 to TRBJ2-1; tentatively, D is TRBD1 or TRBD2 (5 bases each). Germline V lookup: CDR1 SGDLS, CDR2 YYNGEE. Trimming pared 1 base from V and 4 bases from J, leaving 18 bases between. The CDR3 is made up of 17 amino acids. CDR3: CASSVNAGIKGYNEQFF. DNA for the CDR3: TGTGCCAGCAGCGTAAACGCGGGCATCAAGGGGTACAATGAGCAGTTCTTC.

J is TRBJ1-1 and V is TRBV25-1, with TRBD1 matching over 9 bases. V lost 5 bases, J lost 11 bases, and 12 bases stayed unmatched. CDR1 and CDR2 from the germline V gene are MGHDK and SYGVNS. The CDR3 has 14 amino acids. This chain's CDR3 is CASSYAGQGSMAFF. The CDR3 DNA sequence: TGTGCCAGCAGTTACGCGGGACAGGGCTCGATGGCTTTCTTT.

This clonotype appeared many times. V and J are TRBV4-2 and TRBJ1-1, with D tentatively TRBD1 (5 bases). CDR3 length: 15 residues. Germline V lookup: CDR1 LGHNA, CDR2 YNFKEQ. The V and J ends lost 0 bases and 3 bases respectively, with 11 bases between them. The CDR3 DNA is TGTGCCAGCAGCCAAGAAAACGGGGCATACACTGAAGCTTTCTTT. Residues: CASSQENGAYTEAFF.

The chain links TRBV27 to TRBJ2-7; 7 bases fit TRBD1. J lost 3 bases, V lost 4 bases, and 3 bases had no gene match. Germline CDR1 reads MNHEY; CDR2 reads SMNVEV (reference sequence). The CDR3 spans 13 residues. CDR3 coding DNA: TGTGCCAGCAGTTACGCAGGGGGCTACGAGCAGTACTTC. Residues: CASSYAGGYEQYF.

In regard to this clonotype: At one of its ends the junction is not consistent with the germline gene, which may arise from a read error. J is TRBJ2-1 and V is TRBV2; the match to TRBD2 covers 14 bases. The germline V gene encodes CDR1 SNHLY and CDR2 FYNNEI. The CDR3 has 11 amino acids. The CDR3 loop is CASSVGTSGGF. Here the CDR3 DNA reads TGTGCCAGCAGTGTAGGGACTAGCGGGGGATTC.

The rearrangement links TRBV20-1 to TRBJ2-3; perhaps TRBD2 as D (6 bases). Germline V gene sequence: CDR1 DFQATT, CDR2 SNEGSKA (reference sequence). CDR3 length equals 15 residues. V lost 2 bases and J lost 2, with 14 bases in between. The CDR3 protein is CSARPGLTPTDTQYF. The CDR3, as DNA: TGCAGTGCTAGACCGGGACTTACCCCCACAGATACGCAGTATTTT.

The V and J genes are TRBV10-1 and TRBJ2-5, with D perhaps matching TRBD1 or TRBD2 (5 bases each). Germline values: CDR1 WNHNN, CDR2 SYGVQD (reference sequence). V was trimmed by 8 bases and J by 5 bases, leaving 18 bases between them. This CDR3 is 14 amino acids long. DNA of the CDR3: TGCGCCAGCCGGGACGCCCGGGGCGGGGAGACCCAGTACTTC. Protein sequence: CASRDARGGETQYF.

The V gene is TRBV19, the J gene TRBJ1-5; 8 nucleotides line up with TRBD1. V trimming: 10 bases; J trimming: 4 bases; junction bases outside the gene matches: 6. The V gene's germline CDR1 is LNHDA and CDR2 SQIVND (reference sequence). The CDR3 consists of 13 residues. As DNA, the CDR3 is TGTGCCACCCAACAGGGGGGGAATCAGCCCCAGCATTTT. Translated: CATQQGGNQPQHF.

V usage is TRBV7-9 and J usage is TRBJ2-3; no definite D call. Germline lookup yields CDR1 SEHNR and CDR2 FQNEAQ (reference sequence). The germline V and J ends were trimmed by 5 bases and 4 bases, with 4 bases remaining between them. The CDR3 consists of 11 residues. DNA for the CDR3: TGTGCCAGCAGCGGATCAGATACGCAGTATTTT. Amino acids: CASSGSDTQYF.

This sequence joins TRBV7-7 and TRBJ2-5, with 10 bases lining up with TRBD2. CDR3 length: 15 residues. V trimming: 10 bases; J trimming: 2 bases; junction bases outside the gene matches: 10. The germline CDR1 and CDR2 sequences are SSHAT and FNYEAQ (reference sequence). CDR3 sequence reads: CATTSGRAYQETQYF. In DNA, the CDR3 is TGTGCCACTACAAGCGGGAGGGCTTATCAAGAGACCCAGTACTTC.